What follows are 14 T cell receptor beta chains derived from one specimen sequenced in a study of shared clonotypes between healthy human individuals. Profiled with immunoSEQ multiplex PCR; TCRdb holds only in-frame clones, not every one. The sample consists of a few hundred thousand clones, under 80% of them appearing once. Sequenced input: memory CD4+ T cells sorted from blood. The subset: CD45RA-negative fraction. Every receptor here comes from a man aged 25 to 40 in good health.

The chain is built from TRBV5-1 and TRBJ1-4; perhaps TRBD1 as D (5 bases). Per the germline V gene, CDR1 is SGHRS and CDR2 is YFSETQ. CDR3 size: 14 residues. With 4 bases removed from V and 6 bases from J, the gap between germline ends came to 13 bases. Here the CDR3 DNA reads TGCGCCAGCAGCCGGGACGGAGGGGATGAAAAACTGTTTTTT. Translation gives CASSRDGGDEKLFF.

The rearrangement links TRBV28 to TRBJ2-3; 8 nucleotides match TRBD2. The CDR3 has 16 residues. Trimming removed 5 bases from V and 7 bases from J; junction bases left unmatched: 14. Germline V lookup: CDR1 MDHEN, CDR2 SYDVKM. CDR3 nucleotides: TGTGCCAGCAGTAAACGTGGGCGGGAGGTGGTGAATACGCAGTATTTT. Amino acid sequence: CASSKRGREVVNTQYF.

The chain recombines TRBV19 with TRBJ2-2; TRBD2 matches at 12 bases. Germline CDR1 reads LNHDA; CDR2 reads SQIVND (reference sequence). The CDR3 sequence is 15 residues long. V lost 4 bases, J lost 3 bases, and 0 bases stayed unmatched. CDR3 bases: TGTGCCAGTAGTAGACTAGCGGGAGACACCGGGGAGCTGTTTTTT. It codes for CASSRLAGDTGELFF.

The rearrangement links TRBV7-8 to TRBJ2-3, with 7 bases lining up with TRBD2. The germline V gene encodes CDR1 SGHVS and CDR2 FQNEAQ. The CDR3 extends over 16 amino acids. Trimming removed 5 bases from V and 1 base from J; junction bases left unmatched: 9. The CDR3 DNA follows: TGTGCCAGCAGCACCAAGTTAGCGGGTGGCACAGATACGCAGTATTTT. This encodes CASSTKLAGGTDTQYF.

This sequence joins TRBV6-5 and TRBJ2-7; 7 nucleotides match TRBD1. The junction had 4 bases not matched to a gene; V was cut back by 7 bases and J by 1 base. This CDR3 spans 13 amino acids. CDR1 is MNHEY and CDR2 is SVGAGI in the germline V gene. The CDR3 loop is CASNRQGSYEQYF. The CDR3 nucleotides read TGTGCCAGCAATAGACAGGGATCCTACGAGCAGTACTTC.

The chain is built from TRBV28 and TRBJ2-6, with TRBD2 matching 8 bases. Germline lookup yields CDR1 MDHEN and CDR2 SYDVKM. V lost 8 bases and J lost 0; bases outside the gene matches: 6. The CDR3 has 16 residues. CDR3 residues: CASSAGGLSGANVLTF. CDR3 coding DNA: TGTGCCAGCTCCGCGGGAGGCCTCTCTGGGGCCAACGTCCTGACTTTC.

This chain joins TRBV11-3 and TRBJ2-1; no clear D gene. The germline V gene encodes CDR1 SGHNT and CDR2 YENEEA. The CDR3 is 13 amino acids. V was pared by 4 bases and J by 6 bases, with 10 bases between. DNA for the CDR3: TGTGCCAGCAGCTCCTCCCGCGGCAATGAGCAGTTCTTC. Residues: CASSSSRGNEQFF.

The V gene is TRBV7-3, the J gene TRBJ1-2; a weak D match, TRBD1 (6 bases). Trimming stripped 3 bases from V and 8 bases from J, with 10 bases between. The CDR3 loop spans 12 amino acids. CDR1 and CDR2 (germline): SGHTA, FQGTGA. CDR3 DNA: TGTGCCAGCAGCTTGCATGGGGGCGGCTACACCTTC. It yields the protein CASSLHGGGYTF.

V and J are TRBV10-3 and TRBJ2-5; D may be TRBD2 (6 bases). CDR1 is ENHRY and CDR2 is SYGVKD in the germline V gene. The V end was cut by 3 bases, the J end by 0 bases, with 20 bases between. The CDR3 runs 18 residues. CDR3 loop: CAISDVRGSPAYQETQYF. The CDR3 DNA is TGTGCCATCAGTGATGTCCGGGGGTCTCCAGCGTACCAAGAGACCCAGTACTTC.

The gene calls are TRBV5-6 and TRBJ2-1; 7 bases are a match to TRBD2. The CDR3 is 15 residues long. With 0 bases clipped from V and 6 bases from J, the junction kept 6 bases outside the gene matches. Looked up from germline, CDR1 is SGHDT and CDR2 is YYEEEE. In nucleotides, the CDR3 is TGTGCCAGCAGCTTGGCGCGGGAGAACGTCAATGAGCAGTTCTTC. This gives the protein CASSLARENVNEQFF.

The CDR3 is CASSAPYSGEQFF. The DNA for the CDR3 is TGTGCCAGCAGTGCCCCATATTCGGGTGAGCAGTTCTTC. This sequence joins TRBV28 and TRBJ2-1; D is unresolved. Trimming left V 5 bases short and J 9 bases short, with 14 bases between. Looked up from germline, CDR1 is MDHEN and CDR2 is SYDVKM. The CDR3 totals 13 residues.

CDR3 residues: CASSPSPSSYNEQFF. In DNA form, the CDR3 reads TGTGCCAGCAGCCCCTCCCCGAGCTCCTACAATGAGCAGTTCTTC. J is TRBJ2-1 and V is TRBV11-3, with D unresolved. Germline V gene data show CDR1 as SGHNT and CDR2 as YENEEA. Trimming left V 5 bases short and J 0 bases short, with 11 bases between. The CDR3 length is 15 residues. The full variable domain, rest sourced from reference TRBV11-3 and TRBJ2-1, is EAGVVQSPRYKIIEKKQPVAFWCNPISGHNTLYWYLQNLGQGPELLIRYENEEAVDDSQLPKDRFSAERLKGVDSTLKIQPAELGDSAVYLCASSPSPSSYNEQFFGPGTRLTVL.

The J gene is TRBJ2-5, the V gene TRBV14, with 7 bases that match TRBD1. J gave up 3 bases and V 0 bases, and 13 bases lay outside the gene matches. Germline V CDR1 and CDR2: SGHDN, FVKESK. The CDR3 extends over 18 amino acids. CDR3 region: CASSQDRLGQVHKETQYF. The DNA for the CDR3 is TGTGCCAGCAGCCAAGATAGGCTCGGACAGGTCCACAAAGAGACCCAGTACTTC.

The count of this clone is one. The CDR3 nucleotides are TGCAGCGTCGCCGGGCTCATGGATGTAGACGAGCAGTACTTC. This translates into CSVAGLMDVDEQYF. The gene calls are TRBV29-1 and TRBJ2-7; D remains ambiguous. The CDR3 runs 14 residues. The V end was cut by 6 bases, the J end by 5 bases, with 20 bases between. CDR1 and CDR2 (germline): SQVTM, ANQGSEA.